Given below is one TCR beta chain in context. As yet, its antigen is unknown. The sample is drawn from a study of cytomegalovirus exposure and HLA in healthy donors. As for the study in general: The 90 to 150 validation repertoires matched the 666 first-cohort repertoires in platform, a later analysis reported.

TCRdb's table, derived via immunoSEQ multiplex PCR, lists solely in-frame clones and lacks some. The profile shows some 210,000 clones, roughly 91% of them singletons. The CDR3 consists of 14 residues. The trim removed 5 bases at V and 2 bases at J, leaving 3 bases unmatched. Germline-derived CDR1 and CDR2 are SGDLS and YYNGEE. Regarding the study as a whole: The study found most TCR sequences rare, yet found some public TCRs in many donors.

The sequence derives from a young woman in good health and CMV-seropositive. The chain links TRBV9 to TRBJ1-2; 10 nucleotides agree with TRBD1. Specimen: PBMCs. CDR3 nucleotide sequence: TGTGCCAGCAGAAGGACAGGGGGGAACTATGGCTACACCTTC. Translation: CASRRTGGNYGYTF.